This paragraph reports one TCR beta chain. The data stem from a study of T cells after yellow fever vaccination. Study-level points and caveats: Booster sampling recovered most clones from primary vaccination (roughly 96% CD4, 80% to 90% CD8).

V was trimmed by 4 bases and J by 9 bases, leaving 16 bases between them. CDR3 length: 15 amino acids. CDR1 is MGHRA and CDR2 is YSYEKL in the germline V gene. They built TCR cDNA with 5'RACE template switching, a step that put in a universal primer site and UMIs. TCRdb processed the 5' RACE reads anew with MiXCR; each CDR3 protein has one entry. The sample yields approximately 90,000 distinct CDR3 sequences, roughly 13% seen once. The specimen was CD8+ T cells not binding an NS4B(214-222) dextramer, sorted from PBMCs, collected roughly 23 days after the first yellow fever vaccination. This sequence was found in a man younger than 35 who received the YFV17D yellow fever vaccine. The rearrangement joins TRBV4-1 to TRBJ1-6; D might be TRBD1 (5 bases). In DNA form, the CDR3 reads TGCGCCAGCAGCCCAAGAACGGGGGAAGGTTCACCCCTCCACTTT. This sequence encodes CASSPRTGEGSPLHF.